The table lists the clone carrying this T cell receptor (beta chain) with a few counts. Its antigen remains unknown. Unique molecular identifiers were incorporated during preparation of the TCRbeta library. Each CDR3 protein is one row after TCRdb ran MiXCR on the PCR reads. The sample yields about 580,000 distinct CDR3 sequences, roughly 24% seen once. The data were taken from a study of T-cell reconstitution after alpha-beta-depleted transplantation in children. Whole-study findings and limits: Expanded graft clones numbering several hundred reportedly gave rise to alpha-beta T cells about two months after transplant. When one year had passed after transplant, most T-cell counts and diversity came from newly produced T cells. The origin of high day-60 TCRbeta diversity in some patients lay in surviving recipient T cells and thymic progenitors.

Germline V gene data show CDR1 as DFQATT and CDR2 as SNEGSKA (reference sequence). CDR3 length: 17 amino acids. The V segment lost 1 base and the J segment 0 bases; nucleotides outside the gene matches: 9. The clonotype was recovered from a boy younger than two who had a stem cell transplant for acute myeloid leukemia, so the T cells may come from the graft donor. Sequenced here: PBMCs, mostly from graft donor cells, sampled 360 days after TCRalphabeta/CD19-depleted stem cell transplant. The V call is TRBV20-1, the J call TRBJ2-1, with TRBD2 matching 7 bases. CDR3 residues: CSARVNRTRRSYNEQFF. The DNA of the CDR3 is TGCAGTGCTAGAGTAAATCGGACTAGGCGCTCCTACAATGAGCAGTTCTTC.